A selection of T cell receptor beta chains follows, all from one sample in a study of T cells in Graves' hyperthyroidism and ophthalmopathy. TCRdb reanalysed the multiplex PCR reads using MiXCR and keeps one entry per CDR3 protein. The sample lists just over 550,000 distinct CDR3 sequences, approximately 44% occurring once. Sequenced input: peripheral blood or thyroid tissue (not recorded which). These receptors were collected from a woman aged 18-29 years with Graves' hyperthyroidism. CDR3s include the opening cysteine and the closing phenylalanine or tryptophan. The D gene is left open where the match is weak. Clone size is given for some rows only: seen once, a few or many times, or a class if the clone is expanded.

CDR3nt | CDR3aa | abundance | d_gene | j_gene | v_gene
TGTGCCTGGAGTTCGGGACTAGCGGGATTAGAGACCCAGTACTTC | CAWSSGLAGLETQYF | . | TRBD2 | TRBJ2-5 | TRBV7-9
TGTGCCACCGCAAGGGCACTAGCGGAGTACGAGCAGTACTTC | CATARALAEYEQYF | many | TRBD2 | TRBJ2-7 | TRBV19
TGTGCCACCAGCCAACGACAGAGTCGGGGGACTGAAGCTTTCTTT | CATSQRQSRGTEAFF | . | . | TRBJ1-1 | TRBV15
TGTGCCAGCAGCTCCTGGACAGCGAACACTGAAGCTTTCTTT | CASSSWTANTEAFF | . | . | TRBJ1-1 | TRBV7-8
TGTGCCAGCAGGGAATCTAGCGGGTGGGCCTACGAGCAGTACTTC | CASRESSGWAYEQYF | few | TRBD2 | TRBJ2-7 | TRBV2
TGTGCCATCAGTGAGGGGGGACACACGACTAGCGTCAAAACGGGGGAGCAGTACTTC | CAISEGGHTTSVKTGEQYF | . | TRBD2 | TRBJ2-7 | TRBV10-3
TGCAGTGTTCCGACCGGGACAGGGGCGCTCGAGCAGTACTTC | CSVPTGTGALEQYF | . | TRBD1 | TRBJ2-7 | TRBV20-1
TGTGCCAGCAGTGAAGGCGGGGGGAACACTGAAGCTTTCTTT | CASSEGGGNTEAFF | . | . | TRBJ1-1 | TRBV25-1
TGTGCCAGCACGGCGGCGGGACGTCAGTCTTGGCAGTACTTC | CASTAAGRQSWQYF | . | . | TRBJ2-7 | TRBV7-2
TGTGCCACCAGTGATAATAGCAGGGGCGCCTATGGCTACACCTTC | CATSDNSRGAYGYTF | . | . | TRBJ1-2 | TRBV24-1
TGTGCCAGCAGCTTAGTCAGCGTTAATGAAAAACTGTTTTTT | CASSLVSVNEKLFF | few | . | TRBJ1-4 | TRBV7-2
TGTGCCAGCAGCTTAGAACTCAGTAATGAAAAACTGTTTTTT | CASSLELSNEKLFF | . | . | TRBJ1-4 | TRBV7-9
TGTGCCAGCAGCTCCGGGACTAGCTTGGGAGAGCAGTACTTC | CASSSGTSLGEQYF | many | TRBD2 | TRBJ2-7 | TRBV7-2
TGTGCCAGCAGTTCCTATTACAGCGCCCGGGGGTACGAGCAGTACTTC | CASSSYYSARGYEQYF | once | . | TRBJ2-7 | TRBV6-5
TGCGCCAGCACTATGACAGGGCCTCTGAACACTGAAGCTTTCTTT | CASTMTGPLNTEAFF | many | TRBD1 | TRBJ1-1 | TRBV10-1
TGTGCCAGCAGCCAAGATCTGGGTAAGGACACTGAAGCTTTCTTT | CASSQDLGKDTEAFF | once | . | TRBJ1-1 | TRBV14
TGTGCCAGCAGCCAACCAGGGACGGCCCTTGCCTACACTGAAGCTTTCTTT | CASSQPGTALAYTEAFF | few | . | TRBJ1-1 | TRBV5-6
TGCGCCAGCAGCCAGCTACGCGCTAGCGGAGCCTACGAGCAGTACTTC | CASSQLRASGAYEQYF | few | TRBD2 | TRBJ2-7 | TRBV7-3
TGTGCCAGCAGTCCACCCATAGGGTCGGGGCTGAACACTGAAGCTTTCTTT | CASSPPIGSGLNTEAFF | few | . | TRBJ1-1 | TRBV6-5
TGCGCCAGCAGCTTAAAAAGTGGGGCCAACGTCCTGACTTTC | CASSLKSGANVLTF | . | . | TRBJ2-6 | TRBV5-1
TGCGCCAGCAGTGACGGACAGTGGGTTGGAGAAAAACTGTTTTTT | CASSDGQWVGEKLFF | . | . | TRBJ1-4 | TRBV10-2
TGTGCCAGCAGCCAAGGGAACAGCCGGTACGAGCAGTACTTC | CASSQGNSRYEQYF | few | . | TRBJ2-7 | TRBV2
TGTGCCAGTAGGTACAGTACCGGGGCCAACGTCCTGACTTTC | CASRYSTGANVLTF | many | . | TRBJ2-6 | TRBV19
TGCGCCAGCAGCCAAGGGGCTTATAGTGAAAAACTGTTTTTT | CASSQGAYSEKLFF | . | . | TRBJ1-4 | TRBV7-9
TGTGCCAGCAGCTTAATCCGGGGACACGAGCAGTACTTC | CASSLIRGHEQYF | many | . | TRBJ2-7 | TRBV7-3
TGTGCCACCAGTGATCCTCACAGCTATCCTAACACCGGGGAGCTGTTTTTT | CATSDPHSYPNTGELFF | . | . | TRBJ2-2 | TRBV24-1